This T cell receptor (beta chain) was identified in a study of brain metastases from non-small cell lung cancer. Profiled with immunoSEQ multiplex PCR; TCRdb holds only in-frame clones, not every one. The sample contains some 2,000 clones, about 83% of which appear only once. Germline V gives CDR1 SGHAT, CDR2 FQNNGV. CDR3 size: 17 residues. Trimming cost V 0 bases and J 1 base, with 16 bases left between them. This clone turned up a few times. The rearrangement joins TRBV11-2 to TRBJ2-7, with D perhaps TRBD1 (6 bases). The receptor was derived from a donor at least 40 years old with non-small cell lung cancer. Input material: primary lung tumor tissue. In DNA, the CDR3 is TGTGCCAGCAGCTTAGATCCATCGCGCAGGGGTTCCTACGAGCAGTACTTC. Its protein is CASSLDPSRRGSYEQYF. The variable domain in full, with the rest retrieved from reference TRBV11-2 and TRBJ2-7, is EAGVAQSPRYKIIEKRQSVAFWCNPISGHATLYWYQQILGQGPKLLIQFQNNGVVDDSQLPKDRFSAERLKGVDSTLKIQPAKLEDSAVYLCASSLDPSRRGSYEQYFGPGTRLTVT.